The 31 T cell receptor beta chains below all came from one sample that was sequenced in a study of blood T cell repertoires in COVID-19. Sequencing used immunoSEQ multiplex PCR; TCRdb keeps in-frame clones, though not all of them. The sample contains 150,000 or so clones, around 88% of which appear only once. Sequenced sample: peripheral blood. Receptors were obtained from a human donor in a cohort sampled during active COVID-19.

The CDR3 region has the DNA TGTGCCTGGTATCAACCGAGGGGGCGAGAAAACGGAAACACCATATATTTT. Translating gives CAWYQPRGRENGNTIYF. The chain recombines TRBV30 with TRBJ1-3; TRBD1 aligns across 7 bases. In germline, CDR1 is GTSNPN, CDR2 SVGIG (reference sequence). Trimming at V came to 5 bases and at J to 4 bases, leaving 17 bases not matched to a gene. The CDR3 consists of 17 residues.

This chain connects TRBV5-5 to TRBJ2-6, with D hard to call. Trimming took off 6 bases at V and 0 bases at J, with 10 bases between the two ends. Germline CDR1 and CDR2: SGHKS and YYEKEE (reference sequence). This CDR3 has 15 residues. CDR3 sequence: CASIPPFSGANVLTF. The DNA for the CDR3 is TGTGCCAGCATCCCCCCGTTCTCTGGGGCCAACGTCCTGACTTTC.

The V and J genes are TRBV3-1 (or the pseudogene TRBV3-2) and TRBJ1-3; possibly TRBD1 for D (5 bases). V dropped 2 bases and J dropped 0 bases, with 8 bases sitting between them. The CDR3 is 15 amino acids. Looked up from germline, CDR1 is LGHDT and CDR2 is YNNKEL (reference sequence). The CDR3 region is CASSQTGASGNTIYF. The CDR3 nucleotides are TGTGCCAGCAGCCAAACAGGTGCCTCTGGAAACACCATATATTTT.

This chain connects TRBV11-2 to TRBJ2-7, with 11 bases that match TRBD2. This CDR3 has 15 amino acids. Germline V gives CDR1 SGHAT, CDR2 FQNNGV. With V trimmed by 5 bases and J by 2 bases, 5 bases remained unmatched. CDR3 in amino acids: CASSRLAGGAYEQYF. CDR3 nucleotide sequence: TGTGCCAGCAGCCGCCTAGCGGGGGGAGCCTACGAGCAGTACTTC. Filled out from reference TRBV11-2 and TRBJ2-7, the complete variable domain reads EAGVAQSPRYKIIEKRQSVAFWCNPISGHATLYWYQQILGQGPKLLIQFQNNGVVDDSQLPKDRFSAERLKGVDSTLKIQPAKLEDSAVYLCASSRLAGGAYEQYFGPGTRLTVT.

This chain uses TRBV30 with TRBJ1-5; 8 nucleotides match TRBD1. Germline CDR1 GTSNPN, CDR2 SVGIG (reference sequence). The ends lost 3 bases at V and 6 bases at J; junction bases unmatched: 4. There are 13 residues in the CDR3. The CDR3 spells CAWRGQGGQPQHF. The CDR3 DNA reads TGTGCCTGGAGAGGACAGGGAGGTCAGCCCCAGCATTTT.

CDR3 in DNA: TGTGCCAGCAGTTATGGTCGCGGGGGGTACGGCGCTGAAGCTTTCTTT. This gives the protein CASSYGRGGYGAEAFF. The V gene is TRBV6-5, the J gene TRBJ1-1; a weak D match, TRBD1 (5 bases). This CDR3 is built from 16 residues. CDR1 is MNHEY, CDR2 SVGAGI, per germline. Trimming took 3 bases from V and 6 from J, leaving 20 bases between them.

The CDR3 spells CASSAGVTSTDTQYF. The CDR3 DNA follows: TGTGCCAGCAGTGCCGGGGTCACTAGCACAGATACGCAGTATTTT. The chain joins TRBV28 to TRBJ2-3; possibly TRBD2 for D (5 bases). CDR1 MDHEN and CDR2 SYDVKM come from the germline V gene. The CDR3 runs 15 residues. The germline V and J ends were trimmed by 5 bases and 0 bases, with 12 bases remaining between them.

A single count supports this clone. The chain joins TRBV4-3 to TRBJ2-3, with 8 nucleotides matching TRBD2. Germline V gene sequence: CDR1 LGHNA, CDR2 YSLEER. The V segment lost 1 base and the J segment 4 bases; nucleotides outside the gene matches: 7. This CDR3 is built from 16 residues. CDR3 DNA sequence: TGCGCCAGCAGCCAAGGCGACGGCGGGGGGTCAGATACGCAGTATTTT. Amino acids: CASSQGDGGGSDTQYF.

In its sample, this clone was seen once. V and J are TRBV7-9 and TRBJ2-6, with D possibly TRBD1 on 5 matching bases. The V gene's germline CDR1 is SEHNR and CDR2 FQNEAQ (reference sequence). V was clipped by 3 bases and J by 3 bases, with 15 bases between them. The CDR3 totals 17 residues. CDR3 region: CASSFGRAEGGANVLTF. CDR3 bases: TGTGCCAGCAGCTTCGGCAGGGCCGAAGGTGGGGCCAACGTCCTGACTTTC.

The rearrangement links TRBV7-2 to TRBJ2-5; 9 nucleotides match TRBD1. V lost 3 bases and J lost 4; bases outside the gene matches: 9. This CDR3 is 16 amino acids long. Germline V CDR1 and CDR2: SGHTA, FQGNSA. CDR3 nucleotides: TGTGCCAGCAGCTTCCCGGGACAGGGTGCTATAGAGACCCAGTACTTC. This gives the protein CASSFPGQGAIETQYF.

This chain uses TRBV6-1 with TRBJ2-7; 10 positions match TRBD1. The CDR3 runs to 15 residues. V was pared by 1 base and J by 2 bases, with 2 bases of the junction left unmatched. Germline V gives CDR1 MNHNS, CDR2 SASEGT. CDR3 region: CASSEGQGAPYEQYF. The CDR3 region has the DNA TGTGCCAGCAGTGAAGGACAGGGGGCTCCCTACGAGCAGTACTTC.

The rearrangement uses TRBV7-9 and TRBJ2-5; a possible D gene is TRBD2 (5 bases). V shed 3 bases and J shed 3 bases, with 5 bases lying between them. This CDR3 is built from 12 residues. Germline V gene sequence: CDR1 SEHNR, CDR2 FQNEAQ (reference sequence). The CDR3 is CASSFGKETQYF. In DNA form, the CDR3 reads TGTGCCAGCAGCTTCGGGAAAGAGACCCAGTACTTC. Together with reference TRBV7-9 and TRBJ2-5, the CDR3 gives the full variable domain: DTGVSQNPRHKITKRGQNVTFRCDPISEHNRLYWYRQTLGQGPEFLTYFQNEAQLEKSRLLSDRFSAERPKGSFSTLEIQRTEQGDSAMYLCASSFGKETQYFGPGTRLLVL.

This clone has just a few counts. The V and J genes are TRBV5-3 and TRBJ2-1; tentatively, D is TRBD1 (6 bases). Being an ORF, TRBV5-3 has a function that is uncertain. The CDR3 runs to 14 residues. Trimming cost V 3 bases and J 4 bases, with 11 bases left between them. The CDR3 DNA is TGTGCCAGAAGCTCTTTAACAGGGTACAATGAGCAGTTCTTC. It specifies CARSSLTGYNEQFF.

The chain joins TRBV9 to TRBJ2-7, with 11 nucleotides matching TRBD2. The J segment lost 7 bases and the V segment lost 0 bases, leaving 12 bases of the junction unmatched. Germline CDR1 is SGDLS and CDR2 is YYNGEE. The CDR3 spans 17 residues. DNA of the CDR3: TGTGCCAGCAGCGTAGGGCCCGGGACTAGCGGTGGTTGGGAGCAGTACTTC. Translated: CASSVGPGTSGGWEQYF.

This clone was seen only a few times. This sequence joins TRBV9 and TRBJ1-4, with D perhaps matching TRBD1 (6 bases). The V end was cut by 0 bases, the J end by 0 bases, with 9 bases between. CDR1 and CDR2 from the germline V gene are SGDLS and YYNGEE. This CDR3 is 16 amino acids long. The CDR3, as DNA: TGTGCCAGCAGCGTAGAAGGGGGTGCAACTAATGAAAAACTGTTTTTT. Its protein is CASSVEGGATNEKLFF.

This clone was picked up one time. The gene calls are TRBV10-3 and TRBJ1-1, with D maybe TRBD1 (6 bases). This CDR3 contains 12 residues. Germline CDR1 is ENHRY and CDR2 is SYGVKD. V was shortened by 2 bases and J by 8 bases, with 9 bases between the two germline ends. In DNA form, the CDR3 reads TGTGCCATCAGTGAGCGGACAGAGGAAGCTTTCTTT. It translates to CAISERTEEAFF.

CDR3 bases: TGTGCCAGTAGTATGGGGCAGAATAATGAAAAACTGTTTTTT. It encodes CASSMGQNNEKLFF. This chain connects TRBV19 to TRBJ1-4; possibly TRBD1 for D (5 bases). This CDR3 spans 14 amino acids. Trimming cost V 3 bases and J 4 bases, with 9 bases left between them. CDR1 is LNHDA, CDR2 SQIVND, per germline (reference sequence).

The chain links TRBV19 to TRBJ1-5, with D hard to call. Germline V gives CDR1 LNHDA, CDR2 SQIVND (reference sequence). The length of the CDR3 is 13 residues. Trimming cost V 8 bases and J 3 bases, with 11 bases left between them. This CDR3 reads CASRRQDNQPQHF. CDR3 in DNA: TGTGCCAGTCGCCGGCAGGACAATCAGCCCCAGCATTTT.

The rearrangement links TRBV9 to TRBJ1-3; no reliable D call. The V gene's germline CDR1 is SGDLS and CDR2 YYNGEE. V was cut by 1 base and J by 4 bases, with 9 bases left in between. The CDR3 length is 14 residues. This CDR3 reads CASSVNVQGNTIYF. For the CDR3, the DNA is TGTGCCAGCAGCGTAAACGTACAAGGAAACACCATATATTTT.

The rearrangement links TRBV6-1 to TRBJ2-6; D call uncertain. Between the trimmed V and J ends, which lost 3 bases and 1 base, there was a span of 10 bases. This CDR3 is built from 16 residues. CDR1 and CDR2 (germline): MNHNS, SASEGT. Written as DNA, the CDR3 is TGTGCCAGCAGTGATGGTTCGAGATCTGGGGCCAACGTCCTGACTTTC. Protein product: CASSDGSRSGANVLTF.

The chain uses TRBV6-2 or TRBV6-3 and TRBJ2-2; a weak D match, TRBD2 (5 bases). Trimming stripped 3 bases from V and 5 bases from J, with 13 bases between. Germline V gene data show CDR1 as MNHEY and CDR2 as SVGEGT. This CDR3 has 15 amino acids. This CDR3 is CASSYLVEGTGELFF. DNA of the CDR3: TGTGCCAGCAGTTATTTGGTCGAGGGAACCGGGGAGCTGTTTTTT.

This clone has a single count. This sequence joins TRBV9 and TRBJ2-1; 10 bases fit TRBD2. The CDR3 spans 16 residues. Germline-derived CDR1 and CDR2 are SGDLS and YYNGEE. V was clipped by 0 bases and J by 5 bases; unmatched bases: 5. The CDR3 here is CASSVGRTSGNNEQFF. The DNA for the CDR3 is TGTGCCAGCAGCGTAGGAAGGACTAGCGGAAACAATGAGCAGTTCTTC.

This chain connects TRBV18 to TRBJ2-2; the D gene is possibly TRBD2 (5 bases). Between the trimmed V and J ends, which lost 1 base and 3 bases, there was a span of 12 bases. The CDR3 is 16 residues long. Germline loops: CDR1 KGHSH, CDR2 LQKENI. The CDR3 sequence is CASSPLLLRDTGELFF. CDR3 coding DNA: TGTGCCAGCTCACCACTGCTCCTGAGGGACACCGGGGAGCTGTTTTTT. The full variable domain, completed using reference TRBV18 and TRBJ2-2, is NAGVMQNPRHLVRRRGQEARLRCSPMKGHSHVYWYRQLPEEGLKFMVYLQKENIIDESGMPKERFSAEFPKEGPSILRIQQVVRGDSAAYFCASSPLLLRDTGELFFGEGSRLTVL.

The CDR3 DNA reads TGTGCCAGCAGCTCAACGAGACTAGCGGGGGATACGCAGTATTTT. Amino acid sequence: CASSSTRLAGDTQYF. The chain joins TRBV7-8 to TRBJ2-3; 11 positions agree with TRBD2. The CDR3 spans 15 residues. Germline CDR1 SGHVS, CDR2 FQNEAQ. V was clipped by 4 bases and J by 6 bases; unmatched bases: 6. Variable domain in full (rest from reference TRBV7-8 and TRBJ2-3): GAGVSQSPRYKVAKRGQDVALRCDPISGHVSLFWYQQALGQGPEFLTYFQNEAQLDKSGLPSDRFFAERPEGSVSTLKIQRTQQEDSAVYLCASSSTRLAGDTQYFGPGTRLTVL.

The gene calls are TRBV5-1 and TRBJ2-7, with D perhaps TRBD2 (6 bases). V was clipped by 1 base and J by 2 bases, with 19 bases between them. Germline V gives CDR1 SGHRS, CDR2 YFSETQ. The length of the CDR3 is 17 residues. The CDR3 nucleotides are TGCGCCAGCAGCTTGAGCCCGTCGACAGCGGGCCCCTACGAGCAGTACTTC. It translates to CASSLSPSTAGPYEQYF.

The chain couples TRBV18 to TRBJ1-5; 10 nucleotides align to TRBD1. The ends lost 6 bases at V and 3 bases at J; junction bases unmatched: 8. Germline V gives CDR1 KGHSH, CDR2 LQKENI. CDR3 length: 16 amino acids. The CDR3 loop is CASSKQGTGDNQPQHF. In nucleotides, the CDR3 is TGTGCCAGCTCGAAACAAGGGACAGGGGACAATCAGCCCCAGCATTTT.

The rearrangement links TRBV7-9 to TRBJ1-2; D remains ambiguous. The V gene's germline CDR1 is SEHNR and CDR2 FQNEAQ (reference sequence). The CDR3 totals 15 residues. V shed 3 bases and J shed 0 bases, with 11 bases lying between them. CDR3 nucleotides: TGTGCCAGCAGCTTCGTAGGAGGCGCTAACTATGGCTACACCTTC. Translating it yields CASSFVGGANYGYTF.

The chain joins TRBV6-5 to TRBJ1-5, with D unresolved. Germline-derived CDR1 and CDR2 are MNHEY and SVGAGI. The V end lost 4 bases, the J end lost 1 base, and 8 bases lay between the germline ends. The CDR3 consists of 14 residues. CDR3 sequence (DNA): TGTGCCAGCAGTTCCGGGAAGAGCAATCAGCCCCAGCATTTT. Translation: CASSSGKSNQPQHF.

The chain uses TRBV4-1 and TRBJ2-1; D remains unclear. V gave up 4 bases and J gave up 8 bases, with 6 bases separating them. The CDR3 consists of 11 residues. Germline-derived CDR1 and CDR2 are MGHRA and YSYEKL. Here the CDR3 reads CASSLSDEQFF. The CDR3 bases are TGCGCCAGCAGCCTATCCGATGAGCAGTTCTTC.

This chain links TRBV9 with TRBJ2-5; TRBD2 matches 7 bases. The germline CDR1 and CDR2 sequences are SGDLS and YYNGEE. The CDR3 has 16 amino acids. J lost 2 bases, V lost 4 bases, and 11 bases had no gene match. CDR3 sequence reads: CASSPGTGEGQETQYF. The DNA of the CDR3 is TGTGCCAGCAGCCCGGGGACCGGGGAGGGTCAAGAGACCCAGTACTTC.

The chain carries TRBV6-2 or TRBV6-3 and TRBJ1-4, with D tentatively TRBD1 (6 bases). The germline V and J ends were trimmed by 2 bases and 5 bases, with 15 bases remaining between them. The V gene's germline CDR1 is MNHEY and CDR2 SVGEGT. The CDR3 totals 16 residues. In DNA, the CDR3 is TGTGCCAGCAGTTACAGAGGGGGACATATCAATGAAAAACTGTTTTTT. Residues: CASSYRGGHINEKLFF.